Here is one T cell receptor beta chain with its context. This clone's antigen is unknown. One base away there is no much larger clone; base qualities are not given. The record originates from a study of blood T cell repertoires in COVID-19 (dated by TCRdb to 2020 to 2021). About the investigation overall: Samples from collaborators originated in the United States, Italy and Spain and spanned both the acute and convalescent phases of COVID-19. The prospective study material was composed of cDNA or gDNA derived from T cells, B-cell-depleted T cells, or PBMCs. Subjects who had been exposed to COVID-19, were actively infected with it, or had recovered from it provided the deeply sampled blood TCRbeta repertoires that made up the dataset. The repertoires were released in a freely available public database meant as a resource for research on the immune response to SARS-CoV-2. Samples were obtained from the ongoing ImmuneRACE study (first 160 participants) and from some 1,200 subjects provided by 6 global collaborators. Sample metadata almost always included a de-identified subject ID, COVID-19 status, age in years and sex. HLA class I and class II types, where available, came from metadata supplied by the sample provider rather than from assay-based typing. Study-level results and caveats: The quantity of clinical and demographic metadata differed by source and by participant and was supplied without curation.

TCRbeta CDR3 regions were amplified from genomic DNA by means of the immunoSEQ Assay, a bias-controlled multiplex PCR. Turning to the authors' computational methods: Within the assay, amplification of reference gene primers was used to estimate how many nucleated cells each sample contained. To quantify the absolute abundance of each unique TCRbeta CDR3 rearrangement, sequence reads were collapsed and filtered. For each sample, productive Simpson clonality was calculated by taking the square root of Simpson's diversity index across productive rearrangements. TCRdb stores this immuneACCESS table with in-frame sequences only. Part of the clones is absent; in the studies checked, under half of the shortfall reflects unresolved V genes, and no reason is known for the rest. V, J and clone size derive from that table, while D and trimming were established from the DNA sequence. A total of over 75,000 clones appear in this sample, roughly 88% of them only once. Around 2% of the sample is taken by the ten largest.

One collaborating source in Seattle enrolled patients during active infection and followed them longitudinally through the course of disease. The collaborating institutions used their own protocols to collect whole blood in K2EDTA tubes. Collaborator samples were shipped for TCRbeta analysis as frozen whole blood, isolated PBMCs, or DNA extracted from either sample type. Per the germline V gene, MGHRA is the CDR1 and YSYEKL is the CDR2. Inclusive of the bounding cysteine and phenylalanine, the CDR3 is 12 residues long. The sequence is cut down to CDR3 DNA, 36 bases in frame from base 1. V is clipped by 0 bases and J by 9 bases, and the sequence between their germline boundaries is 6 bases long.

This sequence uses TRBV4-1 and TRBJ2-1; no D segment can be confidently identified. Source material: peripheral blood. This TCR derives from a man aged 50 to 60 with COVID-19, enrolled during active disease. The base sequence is TGCGCCAGCAGCCAAGATCGGAGTGAGCAGTTCTTC. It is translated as CASSQDRSEQFF.